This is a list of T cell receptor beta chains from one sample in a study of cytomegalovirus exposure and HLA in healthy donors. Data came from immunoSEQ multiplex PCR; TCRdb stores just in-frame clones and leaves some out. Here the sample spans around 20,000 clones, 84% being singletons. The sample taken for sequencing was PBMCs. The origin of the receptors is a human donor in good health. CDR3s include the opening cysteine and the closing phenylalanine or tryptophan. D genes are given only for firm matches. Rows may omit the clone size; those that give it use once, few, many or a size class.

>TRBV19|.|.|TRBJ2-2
CASSPGQMTGELFF
TGTGCCAGTAGTCCCGGACAGATGACCGGGGAGCTGTTTTTT
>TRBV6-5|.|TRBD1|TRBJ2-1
CASFSTGGAHNEQFF
TGTGCCAGCTTCTCGACAGGGGGAGCACACAATGAGCAGTTCTTC
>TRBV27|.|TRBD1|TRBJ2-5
CASSRWTGDGQETQYF
TGTGCCAGCAGTCGATGGACAGGAGATGGACAAGAGACCCAGTACTTC
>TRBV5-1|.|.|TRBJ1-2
CASSLLGLFYGYTF
TGCGCCAGCAGCTTGCTAGGACTCTTCTATGGCTACACCTTC
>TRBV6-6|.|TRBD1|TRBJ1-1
CASRPLDRANTEAFF
TGTGCCAGCAGACCACTGGACAGGGCGAACACTGAAGCTTTCTTT
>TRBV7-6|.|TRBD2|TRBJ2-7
CASSLGAGGFYEQYF
TGTGCCAGCAGCTTAGGAGCGGGAGGTTTCTACGAGCAGTACTTC
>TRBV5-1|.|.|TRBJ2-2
CASSPSFLGGNTGELFF
TGCGCCAGCAGCCCCTCTTTTCTCGGAGGAAACACCGGGGAGCTGTTTTTT
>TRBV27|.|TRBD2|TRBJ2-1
CASRDPGLAAGVFEQFF
TGTGCCAGCAGAGACCCGGGACTAGCTGCAGGGGTTTTTGAGCAGTTCTTC
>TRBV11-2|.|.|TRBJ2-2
CASSLQGPSNTGELFF
TGTGCCAGCAGCTTGCAGGGGCCCTCGAACACCGGGGAGCTGTTTTTT
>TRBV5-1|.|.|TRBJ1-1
CASSLVSDTEAFF
TGCGCCAGCAGCTTGGTGTCGGACACTGAAGCTTTCTTT
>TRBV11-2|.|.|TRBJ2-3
CASSLERVYTQYF
TGTGCCAGCAGCTTAGAGAGGGTGTACACGCAGTATTTT
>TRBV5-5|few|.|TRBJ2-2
CASSLQITNTGELFF
TGTGCCAGCAGCTTACAGATTACGAACACCGGGGAGCTGTTTTTT
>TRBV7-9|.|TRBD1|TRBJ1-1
CASSVRGQGSFFF
TGTGCCAGCAGCGTCAGGGGACAGGGTTCTTTTTTCTTT
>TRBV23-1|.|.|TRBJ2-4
CASRAPGHPLHIQYF
TGCGCCAGCAGGGCCCCGGGACACCCGCTCCACATTCAGTACTTC
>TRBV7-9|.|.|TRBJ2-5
CASSSRQASGRETQYF
TGTGCCAGCAGCTCCAGACAGGCCTCGGGGAGAGAGACCCAGTACTTC
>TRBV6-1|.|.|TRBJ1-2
CASSESGDNYGYTF
TGTGCCAGCAGTGAATCAGGGGACAACTATGGCTACACCTTC
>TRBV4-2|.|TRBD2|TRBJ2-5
CASSQEGAGLAGSGAQYF
TGTGCCAGCAGCCAAGAAGGTGCGGGACTAGCGGGGTCCGGGGCCCAGTACTTC
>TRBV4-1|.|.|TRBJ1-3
CASSQDWGQGNTIYF
TGCGCCAGCAGCCAAGATTGGGGGCAAGGAAACACCATATATTTT
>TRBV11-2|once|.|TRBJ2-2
CASSLGTNTGELFF
TGTGCCAGCAGCTTAGGGACTAACACCGGGGAGCTGTTTTTT
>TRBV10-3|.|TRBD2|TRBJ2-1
CAIKGGASGSEQFF
TGTGCCATCAAGGGGGGCGCTAGCGGGAGTGAGCAGTTCTTC
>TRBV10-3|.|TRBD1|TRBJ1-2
CAISQQGAGYYGYTF
TGTGCCATCAGTCAGCAGGGGGCAGGATACTATGGCTACACCTTC
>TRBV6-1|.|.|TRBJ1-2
CASSPVYLYGYTF
TGTGCCAGCAGCCCGGTCTACCTCTATGGCTACACCTTC
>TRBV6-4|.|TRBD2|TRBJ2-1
CASSDSGGSRLEQFF
TGTGCCAGCAGTGACTCGGGCGGGAGCAGGCTTGAGCAGTTCTTC
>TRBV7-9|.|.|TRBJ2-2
CASSRLGGGTGELFF
TGTGCCAGCTCCCGACTGGGAGGAGGAACCGGGGAGCTGTTTTTT
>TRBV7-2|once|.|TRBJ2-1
CASSLVRDAYNEQFF
TGTGCCAGCAGCTTAGTCAGGGATGCCTACAATGAGCAGTTCTTC
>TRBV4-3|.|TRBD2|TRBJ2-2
CASSKAGGLHGELFF
TGCGCCAGCAGTAAAGCGGGGGGGTTACACGGGGAGCTGTTTTTT
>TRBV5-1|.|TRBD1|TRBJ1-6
CASSNDRGYNSPLHF
TGCGCCAGCAGCAACGACAGGGGTTATAATTCACCCCTCCACTTT
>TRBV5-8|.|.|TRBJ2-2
CASSTGIINTGELFF
TGTGCCAGCAGCACCGGGATCATAAACACCGGGGAGCTGTTTTTT
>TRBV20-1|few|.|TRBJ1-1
CSAYRERRAFF
TGCAGTGCTTACCGGGAGCGAAGGGCTTTCTTT
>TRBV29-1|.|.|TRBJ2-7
CSVEDGGKTYEQYF
TGCAGCGTTGAAGATGGGGGGAAGACCTACGAGCAGTACTTC
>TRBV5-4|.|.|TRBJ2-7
CASSLAGEEREQYF
TGTGCCAGCAGCTTGGCGGGAGAAGAGCGGGAGCAGTACTTC
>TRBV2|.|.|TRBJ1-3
CASRHRSSGNTIYF
TGTGCCAGCAGACACAGGAGCTCTGGAAACACCATATATTTT
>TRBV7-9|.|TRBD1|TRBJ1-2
CASSFTDRGAYGYTF
TGTGCCAGCAGCTTTACGGACAGGGGAGCCTATGGCTACACCTTC
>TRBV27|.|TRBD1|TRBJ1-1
CASSLGTDAEAFF
TGTGCCAGCAGTTTAGGGACAGACGCTGAAGCTTTCTTT
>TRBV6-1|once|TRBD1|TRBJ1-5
CASRRPTGIGQPQHF
TGTGCCAGCAGGAGACCGACAGGGATCGGTCAGCCCCAGCATTTT
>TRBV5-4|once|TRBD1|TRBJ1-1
CASSQSGTANTEAFF
TGTGCCAGCAGCCAGTCCGGGACAGCGAACACTGAAGCTTTCTTT
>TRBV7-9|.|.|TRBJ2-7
CASRGVEAEDEQYF
TGTGCCAGCCGTGGGGTGGAAGCGGAGGACGAGCAGTACTTC
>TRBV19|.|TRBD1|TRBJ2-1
CASRQGAGNEQFF
TGTGCCTCACGTCAGGGGGCAGGGAATGAGCAGTTCTTC
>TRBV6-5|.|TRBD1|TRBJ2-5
CASSYQGAVQETQYF
TGTGCCAGCAGTTACCAGGGGGCGGTTCAAGAGACCCAGTACTTC
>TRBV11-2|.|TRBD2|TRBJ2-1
CASSQVLAGGGNNEQFF
TGTGCCAGCAGCCAGGTTCTAGCGGGGGGCGGTAACAATGAGCAGTTCTTC
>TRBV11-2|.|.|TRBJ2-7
CASSPLAISSYEQYF
TGTGCCAGCAGCCCATTAGCGATTAGCTCCTACGAGCAGTACTTC
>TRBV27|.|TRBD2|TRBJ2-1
CASSLSTGGNEQFF
TGTGCCAGCAGTTTATCGACGGGGGGCAATGAGCAGTTCTTC
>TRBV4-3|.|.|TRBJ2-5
CASSQGRVGHQYF
TGCGCCAGCAGCCAAGGGAGGGTCGGCCACCAGTACTTC
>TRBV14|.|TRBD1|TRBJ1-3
CASSRPGTGGNTIYF
TGTGCCAGCAGCCGTCCCGGGACAGGGGGAAACACCATATATTTT
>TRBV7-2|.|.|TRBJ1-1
CASSFGRLNTEAFF
TGTGCCAGCAGCTTTGGCCGCCTGAACACTGAAGCTTTCTTT
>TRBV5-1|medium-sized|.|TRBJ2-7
CASSLWRGHEQYF
TGCGCCAGCAGCTTATGGAGGGGCCACGAGCAGTACTTC
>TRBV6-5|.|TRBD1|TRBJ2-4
CASSQTGVNIQYF
TGTGCCAGCAGTCAAACAGGGGTGAACATTCAGTACTTC
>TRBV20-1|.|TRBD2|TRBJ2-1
CSARFSGEQFF
TGCAGTGCTAGATTTAGCGGGGAGCAGTTCTTC
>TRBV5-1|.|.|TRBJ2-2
CASSRDKSTGELFF
TGCGCCAGCAGCAGGGACAAAAGCACCGGGGAGCTGTTTTTT
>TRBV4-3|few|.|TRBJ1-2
CASSQVADLSYGYTF
TGCGCCAGCAGCCAAGTGGCAGACTTATCATATGGCTACACCTTC
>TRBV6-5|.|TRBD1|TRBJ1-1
CASSRDRGSEAFF
TGTGCCAGCAGCAGGGACAGGGGCTCTGAAGCTTTCTTT
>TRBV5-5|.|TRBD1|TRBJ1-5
CASSLGDRGNQPQHF
TGTGCCAGCAGCTTGGGGGACAGGGGCAATCAGCCCCAGCATTTT
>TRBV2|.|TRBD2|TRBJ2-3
CASSRGLAADTQYF
TGTGCCAGCAGTCGAGGGCTAGCGGCGGATACGCAGTATTTT
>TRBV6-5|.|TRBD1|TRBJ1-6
CASSSPGQGEGSPLHF
TGTGCCAGCAGTTCCCCGGGACAGGGGGAAGGTTCACCCCTCCACTTT
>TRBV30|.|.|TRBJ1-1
CAWSVPFAGEAFF
TGTGCCTGGAGTGTACCTTTCGCGGGTGAAGCTTTCTTT
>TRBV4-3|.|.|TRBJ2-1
CASSQEGRSSNEQFF
TGCGCCAGCAGCCAAGAGGGGAGGTCCTCCAATGAGCAGTTCTTC
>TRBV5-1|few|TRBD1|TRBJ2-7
CASSPTGGPSYEQYF
TGCGCCAGCAGCCCTACAGGGGGTCCCTCCTACGAGCAGTACTTC
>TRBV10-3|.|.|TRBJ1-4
CAISESTRTLKLFF
TGTGCCATCAGTGAGTCGACAAGGACACTTAAACTGTTTTTT
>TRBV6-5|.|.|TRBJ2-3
CASSYTPGGGTDTQYF
TGTGCCAGCAGTTATACCCCGGGGGGCGGGACAGATACGCAGTATTTT